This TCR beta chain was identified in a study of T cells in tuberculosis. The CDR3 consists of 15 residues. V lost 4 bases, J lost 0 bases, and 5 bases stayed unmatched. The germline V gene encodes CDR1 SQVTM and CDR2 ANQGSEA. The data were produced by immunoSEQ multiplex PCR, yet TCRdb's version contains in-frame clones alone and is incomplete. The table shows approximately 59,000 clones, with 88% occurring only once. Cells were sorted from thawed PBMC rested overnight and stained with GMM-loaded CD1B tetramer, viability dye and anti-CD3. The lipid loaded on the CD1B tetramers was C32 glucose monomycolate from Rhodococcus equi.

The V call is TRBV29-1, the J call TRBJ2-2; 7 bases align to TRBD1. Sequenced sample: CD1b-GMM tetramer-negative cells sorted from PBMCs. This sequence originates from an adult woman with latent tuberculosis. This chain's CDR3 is CSVGTGTANTGELFF. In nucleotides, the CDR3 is TGCAGCGTTGGGACCGGGACAGCGAACACCGGGGAGCTGTTTTTT.